This TCR beta chain was identified in a study of post-analysis software for immune sequencing data. About the research overall: Patients with relapsing-remitting, secondary progressive and progressive-relapsing multiple sclerosis courses were all represented.

A remark on this clonotype: Its antigen is undetermined.

V was trimmed by 1 base and J by 1 base, leaving 9 bases between them. This CDR3 contains 15 residues. Per germline, CDR1 SGHAT and CDR2 FQNNGV. Unique molecular identifiers were carried by the TCR beta cDNA libraries. TCRdb ran MiXCR on the PCR reads and lists one entry per CDR3 protein. The table has 800,000 to 950,000 distinct CDR3 sequences, around 50% seen once. Overall study findings and caveats: Those samples that were prepared in the same batch co-clustered strongly by F measure. Elevated frequency relative to controls characterized four or five TRBV segments in patients, TRBV5-6, TRBV5-1 and TRBV20-1 among them.

Sequencing used blood. The TCR was taken from a girl aged 5-17 years with multiple sclerosis. This chain links TRBV11-2 with TRBJ2-3; D is unclear. CDR3 DNA: TGTGCCAGCAGCTTAGGTGTCCCTGGCACAGATACGCAGTATTTT. It is translated as CASSLGVPGTDTQYF.